This TCR beta chain came from a study of blood T cells in healthy people across ages (dated by TCRdb to the mid-2010s). Turning to the overall study: In model experiments, roughly one uniquely barcoded TCR beta cDNA molecule per two T cells was captured by template switching. Donors of different ages were randomly distributed across sequencing lanes to avoid experimental bias. To track age-related changes in TCR beta repertoire diversity, the study relied on deep sequencing normalized with unique cDNA molecular identifiers. Using the same blood draw, the study looked at two additional independent replicas of 1 million unique cDNA reads for two donors, one aged 18 to 30 and the other aged 80 or older. Four age groups were formed from the donors: young (average roughly 16 years), middle-aged (approximately 40), aged (about 62) and long-lived (less than 85).

Systemically healthy Caucasian individuals from Russia, 39 in total and aged about 6 to 100 years, were included as donors. Each donor gave roughly 9 milliliters of peripheral blood, drawn into EDTA-treated Vacutainer tubes. Ficoll-Paque density-gradient centrifugation was used to isolate PBMCs, with at least 6 million obtained per sample. Trizol reagent was used to extract total RNA from PBMCs, with at least 6 micrograms per sample. The percentages of naive CD45RAhigh/CD27high T cells were determined by flow cytometry on a PBMC aliquot from every donor. Results the study describes overall, beyond this receptor: The percentage of naive T cells measured by flow cytometry correlated strongly with observed TCR beta diversity. As age increased, observed TCR beta diversity per million T cells dropped in a roughly linear way, and a significant reduction was already evident by age about 40. Because the CMV infection status of the donors was unknown, age-related changes in expanded clonotypes may potentially have been confounded. Compared with the aged group, more naive CD4+ T cells, fewer expanded clones and increased TCR diversity were shown by the long-lived group, suggesting age selection. Estimates of total diversity from one million sequenced T cells were regarded as lower bounds and underestimates. Conclusive comparison of naive and antigen-experienced compartments was prevented by the profiling of bulk unsorted PBMCs.

Library preparation employed 5' RACE. The sequencer listed for this sample is Illumina HiSeq 2500. A second PCR of about 6 to 11 cycles was performed with a sample-barcoded 5' primer and a J-beta primer mix. A template-switch 5' adaptor carrying 12 random nucleotides introduced a unique molecular identifier onto each TCR beta cDNA molecule. At least 2.5 million CDR3-containing paired-end reads were obtained from each sample. First-strand cDNA was synthesized from all RNA with the Mint cDNA synthesis kit, primed by a TRBC-specific oligonucleotide. Following uracil-DNA glycosylase treatment, a first 18-cycle PCR with universal primers M1SS and BC2_uni_R was performed on all cDNA. Turning to the authors' computational methods: Normalization of each sample was performed by random selection of 1 million high-quality reads, each carrying a distinct molecular identifier. Reads with shared molecular identifiers were discarded instead of being binned into consensus sequences. MiTCR, set to a Q25 quality threshold and the strictest error-elimination algorithm, was used for CDR3 identification, clonotype clustering and error correction. A nonparametric unseen species model with Euler transformation was used to estimate lower-bound total TCR beta diversity. TCRdb itself trimmed the public reads at Q25 with fastp, ran MiXCR and retained productive beta chains. Duplicate CDR3 protein sequences are folded into a single record with the most common DNA and genes. For this entry, the V and J calls and clone size follow TCRdb and not the study's own pipeline. The sample table records around 870,000 distinct CDR3 sequences; about 30% of these occur just once. Around a sixth of the sample is held by the ten biggest clonotypes.

Looking up the germline V gene yields CDR1 KGHDR and CDR2 SFDVKD. Trimming at the junction amounts to 7 bases on V and 8 bases on J, and the germline ends lie 13 bases apart. The CDR3 sequence holds 12 residues, the cysteine and phenylalanine included. This entry keeps only the CDR3 DNA: 36 bases, framed from base 1. This clonotype was found a few times. Its antigen is not yet known. Per-base qualities were not stored, and no clone one base away is much larger. This receptor was obtained from a woman at least 80 years old in good health. Sequencing was done on a sample of blood. This chain is built from TRBV24-1 and TRBJ1-2; no D segment can be confidently identified. The CDR3 protein: CATRSDPGGYTF. The nucleotides are TGTGCCACCAGGAGCGATCCCGGCGGCTACACCTTC.